The clone carrying this T cell receptor beta chain appeared once. Its antigen is as yet unknown. These data originate in a study of cytomegalovirus exposure and HLA in healthy donors. Study-wide findings and caveats: HLA alleles showed associations with about 17,000 TCR beta sequences in a later analysis, at a 0.05 false discovery rate. Later on, an analysis found that several of the most significant clusters appeared to be linked to common viral pathogens, which included parvovirus B19.

With 5 bases clipped from V and 3 bases from J, the junction kept 7 bases outside the gene matches. Germline lookup yields CDR1 SEHNR and CDR2 FQNEAQ (reference sequence). The CDR3 runs 17 residues. A multiplex PCR was run with 60 Vbeta primers and 13 Jbeta primers. Method: immunoSEQ multiplex PCR; TCRdb's copy keeps in-frame clones and lacks some. The sample has about 210,000 clones, around four fifths seen once. The donors comprised healthy bone marrow donors. Though nominally healthy at sampling, donors likely had unrecorded immune exposures. This receptor was taken from a woman aged 45-60 years in good health and CMV-seropositive. The chain is built from TRBV7-9 and TRBJ2-3; the match to TRBD2 covers 14 bases. Sequencing was performed on PBMCs. The chain's CDR3 is CASSTRLAGGRTDTQYF. The DNA for the CDR3 is TGTGCCAGCAGCACCAGACTAGCGGGGGGGCGGACAGATACGCAGTATTTT.